The 32 T cell receptor beta chains presented below share a single source sample, sequenced in a study of PD-1 blockade in classical Hodgkin lymphoma. Stated time point: cycle 4 day 1 (C4D1), after 5 to 7 weeks of nivolumab. Every single patient, without exception, relapsed after autologous stem cell transplantation, and brentuximab vedotin exposure varied. Method: immunoSEQ multiplex PCR; TCRdb's copy keeps in-frame clones and lacks some. The sample has 50,000 or so clones; roughly 86% are singletons. Here the sequenced sample was peripheral blood mononuclear cells (PBMCs), taken before the fourth cycle of nivolumab. The origin of the receptors is a human donor with classical Hodgkin lymphoma.

This clone was detected once. The rearrangement uses TRBV7-8 and TRBJ2-5; 11 nucleotides line up with TRBD2. The CDR3 loop spans 15 amino acids. Looked up from germline, CDR1 is SGHVS and CDR2 is FQNEAQ. V lost 5 bases, J lost 5 bases, and 7 bases stayed unmatched. CDR3 DNA sequence: TGTGCCAGCAGCCCGTCCGGGACTAGCGGTGAGACCCAGTACTTC. Translating it yields CASSPSGTSGETQYF.

The rearrangement uses TRBV28 and TRBJ1-1; D gene uncertain. In germline, CDR1 is MDHEN, CDR2 SYDVKM. The V end lost 6 bases, the J end lost 1 base, and 6 bases lay between the germline ends. The CDR3 totals 12 residues. The CDR3 DNA sequence: TGTGCCAGCAGATGGGGGAACACTGAAGCTTTCTTT. This encodes CASRWGNTEAFF.

This clone is a singleton in its sample. The chain has TRBV6-1 and TRBJ2-7; 8 positions agree with TRBD2. Germline CDR1 MNHNS, CDR2 SASEGT. The CDR3 spans 13 residues. V shed 4 bases, J shed 9 bases, and the junction held 8 bases outside the gene matches. The CDR3 here is CASSAGTGTRQYF. DNA for the CDR3: TGTGCCAGCAGTGCAGGGACGGGGACTAGGCAGTACTTC.

This chain uses TRBV6-5 with TRBJ2-3; D gene uncertain. With 0 bases removed from V and 5 bases from J, the gap between germline ends came to 6 bases. The CDR3 is 13 amino acids. CDR1 is MNHEY, CDR2 SVGAGI, per germline. The CDR3, as DNA: TGTGCCAGCAGTTACTCTAACTTAGATACGCAGTATTTT. Its protein is CASSYSNLDTQYF.

The chain is built from TRBV7-9 and TRBJ1-2; D remains ambiguous. This CDR3 comprises 13 residues. Per the germline V gene, CDR1 is SEHNR and CDR2 is FQNEAQ (reference sequence). V was shortened by 6 bases and J by 7 bases, with 15 bases between the two germline ends. CDR3 DNA: TGTGCCAGCAGTCCCCCGGGTTTTTCTGGCTACACCTTC. It yields the protein CASSPPGFSGYTF.

The J gene is TRBJ2-3, the V gene TRBV27; 14 nucleotides agree with TRBD2. This CDR3 has 14 residues. Trimming at V came to 7 bases and at J to 10 bases, leaving 7 bases not matched to a gene. CDR1 is MNHEY, CDR2 SMNVEV, per germline (reference sequence). CDR3 in DNA: TGTGCCAGCACCCGACTAGCGGGAGGGGCTCCGCAGTATTTT. Translating gives CASTRLAGGAPQYF.

The chain recombines TRBV7-2 with TRBJ2-1, with D maybe TRBD1 (6 bases). Between the trimmed V and J ends, which lost 3 bases and 9 bases, there was a span of 15 bases. Germline assignment: CDR1 SGHTA and CDR2 FQGNSA. The CDR3 is 14 amino acids. CDR3 in DNA: TGTGCCAGCAGCTTGGGGGCCGGGGCTACTGAGCAGTTCTTC. It is translated as CASSLGAGATEQFF.

This chain connects TRBV7-9 to TRBJ2-1, with 8 bases that match TRBD2. V gave up 5 bases and J gave up 1 base; unmatched junction bases: 10. In germline, CDR1 is SEHNR, CDR2 FQNEAQ (reference sequence). The CDR3 is 17 residues long. The CDR3 DNA follows: TGTGCCAGCAGCCCCAGCGGTTTAGCGGGGTCCTACAATGAGCAGTTCTTC. It specifies CASSPSGLAGSYNEQFF.

This clone was counted once. The CDR3 region has the DNA TGTGCCAGCAGTGCCAATGAGCAGTTCTTC. Protein: CASSANEQFF. V usage is TRBV2 and J usage is TRBJ2-1; D remains unclear. V was cut by 4 bases and J by 6 bases, with 1 base left in between. Germline loops: CDR1 SNHLY, CDR2 FYNNEI. CDR3 length equals 10 residues. The whole variable domain, remainder taken from reference TRBV2 and TRBJ2-1, is EPEVTQTPSHQVTQMGQEVILRCVPISNHLYFYWYRQILGQKVEFLVSFYNNEISEKSEIFDDQFSVERPDGSNFTLKIRSTKLEDSAMYFCASSANEQFFGPGTRLTVL.

This clone has a single count. This chain links TRBV29-1 with TRBJ1-2; the match to TRBD1 covers 7 bases. Germline assignment: CDR1 SQVTM and CDR2 ANQGSEA. The CDR3 is made up of 13 amino acids. Trimming cost V 2 bases and J 5 bases; bases outside gene matches: 5. The CDR3 nucleotides are TGCAGCGTTGAAAGGACAGGAGAATATGGCTACACCTTC. Translation: CSVERTGEYGYTF.

V usage is TRBV9 and J usage is TRBJ2-5; tentatively, D is TRBD1 (6 bases). CDR3 length: 14 residues. Germline loops: CDR1 SGDLS, CDR2 YYNGEE. The V end was cut by 2 bases, the J end by 0 bases, with 8 bases between. CDR3 DNA sequence: TGTGCCAGCAGCGTCGGGACAAACCAAGAGACCCAGTACTTC. The encoded protein is CASSVGTNQETQYF.

V gene TRBV29-1 combines with J gene TRBJ2-1; 10 nucleotides agree with TRBD2. Germline V gene sequence: CDR1 SQVTM, CDR2 ANQGSEA. The CDR3 contains 14 residues. The trim removed 4 bases at V and 3 bases at J, leaving 3 bases unmatched. CDR3 sequence reads: CSVASGSHYNEQFF. CDR3 coding DNA: TGCAGCGTTGCTAGCGGGAGCCACTACAATGAGCAGTTCTTC.

This rearrangement joins TRBV6-1 to TRBJ2-2; no reliable D call. V dropped 11 bases and J dropped 6 bases, with 19 bases sitting between them. The length of the CDR3 is 14 residues. CDR1 MNHNS and CDR2 SASEGT come from the germline V gene. The CDR3 sequence: CAGGVSLPAGELFF. The CDR3, as DNA: TGTGCCGGTGGCGTCTCTCTCCCCGCCGGGGAGCTGTTTTTT.

The chain has TRBV5-1 and TRBJ2-5; 11 bases match TRBD2. V shed 2 bases and J 3 bases; nucleotides not matched to a gene: 9. Germline CDR1 SGHRS, CDR2 YFSETQ. CDR3 length: 17 residues. The chain's CDR3 is CASSFSSGRGGEETQYF. The CDR3 DNA is TGCGCCAGCAGCTTTAGTAGCGGGAGGGGTGGCGAAGAGACCCAGTACTTC.

This chain joins TRBV6-5 and TRBJ1-3; no reliable D call. Looked up from germline, CDR1 is MNHEY and CDR2 is SVGAGI. This CDR3 contains 14 residues. V was trimmed by 0 bases and J by 0 bases, leaving 3 bases between them. In DNA, the CDR3 is TGTGCCAGCAGTTACTCGGGCTCTGGAAACACCATATATTTT. Translation gives CASSYSGSGNTIYF.

The V call is TRBV28, the J call TRBJ1-5; no firm D call. Germline CDR1 is MDHEN and CDR2 is SYDVKM. V dropped 10 bases and J dropped 2 bases, with 21 bases sitting between them. The CDR3 extends over 16 amino acids. CDR3 DNA: TGTGCCACAATCTCCCGGAGCGGGATGCGCAATCAGCCCCAGCATTTT. Protein: CATISRSGMRNQPQHF.

This clone was seen a single time. The V and J genes are TRBV18 and TRBJ2-5; no reliable D call. Per the germline V gene, CDR1 is KGHSH and CDR2 is LQKENI. The V gene lost 0 bases and the J gene lost 6 bases, with 14 bases spanning the gap. There are 15 residues in the CDR3. CDR3 region: CASSPPPSGRQTQYF. As DNA, the CDR3 is TGTGCCAGCTCACCACCCCCCAGTGGACGGCAGACCCAGTACTTC.

CDR3 sequence: CASRETGTSLAEQFF. CDR3 DNA: TGTGCCAGCAGAGAAACCGGGACTAGCCTAGCTGAGCAGTTCTTC. The chain employs TRBV28 and TRBJ2-1; TRBD2 matches 9 bases. Trimming cost V 6 bases and J 9 bases; bases outside gene matches: 12. This CDR3 contains 15 residues. Per the germline V gene, CDR1 is MDHEN and CDR2 is SYDVKM. Drawing the rest from reference TRBV28 and TRBJ2-1, the complete variable domain is DVKVTQSSRYLVKRTGEKVFLECVQDMDHENMFWYRQDPGLGLRLIYFSYDVKMKEKGDIPEGYSVSREKKERFSLILESASTNQTSMYLCASRETGTSLAEQFFGPGTRLTVL.

The V and J genes are TRBV5-4 and TRBJ2-6, with D perhaps matching TRBD2 (5 bases). Per germline, CDR1 SGHNT and CDR2 YYREEE (reference sequence). Trimming shortened V by 3 bases and J by 4 bases, and 8 bases separated the two germline ends. The CDR3 length is 14 residues. Written as DNA, the CDR3 is TGTGCCAGCAGCTGGCGGGCCGGGGCCAACGTCCTGACTTTC. Its protein product is CASSWRAGANVLTF.

The rearrangement joins TRBV29-1 to TRBJ2-7, with D perhaps being TRBD1 or TRBD2 (5 bases each). The CDR3 is made up of 12 amino acids. CDR1 and CDR2 from the germline V gene are SQVTM and ANQGSEA. V lost 7 bases and J 3 bases, leaving 13 bases between the germline ends. The CDR3 DNA follows: TGCAGCGCTGGGGGAGCGGACTACGAGCAGTACTTC. As protein: CSAGGADYEQYF.

The chain joins TRBV4-1 to TRBJ1-3; D is unresolved. This CDR3 is 14 amino acids long. CDR1 is MGHRA and CDR2 is YSYEKL in the germline V gene. V dropped 2 bases and J dropped 0 bases, with 5 bases sitting between them. CDR3 DNA sequence: TGCGCCAGCAGCCAATGGAGCTCTGGAAACACCATATATTTT. Protein sequence: CASSQWSSGNTIYF.

V and J are TRBV11-2 and TRBJ2-7, with D hard to call. V lost 3 bases, J lost 6 bases, and 6 bases lay in between. This CDR3 is 11 amino acids long. Germline assignment: CDR1 SGHAT and CDR2 FQNNGV. The CDR3 sequence: CASSLGIEQYF. DNA for the CDR3: TGTGCCAGCAGCTTGGGAATCGAGCAGTACTTC.

The chain couples TRBV18 to TRBJ2-3; a weak D match, TRBD2 (6 bases). Looked up from germline, CDR1 is KGHSH and CDR2 is LQKENI. The CDR3 sequence is 15 residues long. Trimming left V 3 bases short and J 1 base short, with 11 bases between. The CDR3 spells CASSPLGGGTDTQYF. The CDR3 DNA reads TGTGCCAGCTCACCGCTGGGAGGTGGCACAGATACGCAGTATTTT.

The rearrangement uses TRBV18 and TRBJ2-7; D unresolved. This CDR3 contains 14 residues. Germline CDR1 KGHSH, CDR2 LQKENI. Trimming cost V 0 bases and J 2 bases, with 8 bases left between them. The CDR3 DNA sequence: TGTGCCAGCTCACCACCTAACAGTGCCTACGAGCAGTACTTC. Residues: CASSPPNSAYEQYF.

V usage is TRBV7-9 and J usage is TRBJ2-7; D remains ambiguous. The germline gives CDR1 SEHNR, CDR2 FQNEAQ (reference sequence). CDR3 length: 13 amino acids. Trimming took off 5 bases at V and 2 bases at J, with 10 bases between the two ends. CDR3 nucleotides: TGTGCCAGCAGCCCCCCCAGCACCTACGAGCAGTACTTC. Its protein is CASSPPSTYEQYF.

This chain uses TRBV19 with TRBJ1-6, with D possibly being TRBD1 (5 bases). This CDR3 has 15 amino acids. The germline V and J ends were trimmed by 7 bases and 1 base, with 11 bases remaining between them. Germline CDR1 and CDR2: LNHDA and SQIVND (reference sequence). CDR3 sequence: CASTREGSYNSPLHF. The CDR3 DNA reads as TGTGCCAGTACCAGAGAGGGGTCCTATAATTCACCCCTCCACTTT.

The rearrangement uses TRBV9 and TRBJ2-2; TRBD1 is a possible D gene (6 bases). Germline V gene sequence: CDR1 SGDLS, CDR2 YYNGEE. V was cut by 4 bases and J by 3 bases, with 16 bases left in between. The CDR3 is made up of 16 amino acids. As DNA, the CDR3 is TGTGCCAGCAGCCTTACCGGACAGACCCACACCGGGGAGCTGTTTTTT. Residues: CASSLTGQTHTGELFF.

The J gene is TRBJ1-4, the V gene TRBV5-1, with 8 bases matching TRBD1. There are 15 residues in the CDR3. The V and J ends lost 4 bases and 7 bases, in that order; junction bases with no gene match: 9. Germline V gene sequence: CDR1 SGHRS, CDR2 YFSETQ. CDR3 in DNA: TGCGCCAGCAGCCAAAATACAGGGGGTGGTGAAAAACTGTTTTTT. This codes for CASSQNTGGGEKLFF.

The chain carries TRBV11-2 and TRBJ1-1, with 8 bases identical to TRBD1. Unmatched junction bases numbered 19, after V lost 5 bases and J lost 2 bases. This CDR3 is 19 amino acids long. The germline gives CDR1 SGHAT, CDR2 FQNNGV. CDR3 loop: CASSLTKQQGAGFNTEAFF. The CDR3 nucleotides read TGTGCCAGCAGCCTAACAAAACAGCAGGGGGCCGGGTTTAACACTGAAGCTTTCTTT.

Only one count was recorded for this clone. The rearrangement links TRBV18 to TRBJ1-1; D is undetermined. The CDR3 extends over 13 amino acids. CDR1 is KGHSH, CDR2 LQKENI, per germline. V was cut by 3 bases and J by 3 bases, with 8 bases left in between. In nucleotides, the CDR3 is TGTGCCAGCTCACCGAGTAGAGACACTGAAGCTTTCTTT. Protein product: CASSPSRDTEAFF.

The genes are TRBV15 and TRBJ1-6, with D unclear. This CDR3 is 14 amino acids long. V lost 3 bases and J 8 bases, leaving 11 bases between the germline ends. Germline CDR1 reads LNHNV; CDR2 reads YYDKDF (reference sequence). The CDR3 sequence: CATSSQVGDSPLHF. CDR3 bases: TGTGCCACCAGCAGCCAGGTCGGGGATTCACCCCTCCACTTT. Full variable domain (outside the CDR3, taken from reference TRBV15 and TRBJ1-6): DAMVIQNPRYQVTQFGKPVTLSCSQTLNHNVMYWYQQKSSQAPKLLFHYYDKDFNNEADTPDNFQSRRPNTSFCFLDIRSPGLGDTAMYLCATSSQVGDSPLHFGNGTRLTVT.

CDR3 DNA sequence: TGTGCCAGCAGTCCCGGGACTAACAATGAGCAGTTCTTC. It translates to CASSPGTNNEQFF. The V call is TRBV7-3, the J call TRBJ2-1; 7 bases are shared with TRBD2. The CDR3 spans 13 residues. Germline values: CDR1 SGHTA, CDR2 FQGTGA. After removal of 6 bases from V and 5 bases from J, the junction contained 4 bases not matched to a gene.